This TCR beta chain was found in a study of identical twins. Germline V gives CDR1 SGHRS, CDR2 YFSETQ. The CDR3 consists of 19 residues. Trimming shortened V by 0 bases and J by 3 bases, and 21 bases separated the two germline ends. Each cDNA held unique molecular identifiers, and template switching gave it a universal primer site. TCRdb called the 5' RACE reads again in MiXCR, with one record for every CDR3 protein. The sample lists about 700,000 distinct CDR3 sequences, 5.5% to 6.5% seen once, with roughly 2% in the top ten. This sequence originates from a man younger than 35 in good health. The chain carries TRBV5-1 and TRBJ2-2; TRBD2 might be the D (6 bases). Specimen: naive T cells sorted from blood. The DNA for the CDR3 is TGCGCCAGCAGCTTGGGGAGGGGACTCTTGGGTTCGGACACCGGGGAGCTGTTTTTT. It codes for CASSLGRGLLGSDTGELFF. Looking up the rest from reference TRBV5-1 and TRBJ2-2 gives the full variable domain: KAGVTQTPRYLIKTRGQQVTLSCSPISGHRSVSWYQQTPGQGLQFLFEYFSETQRNKGNFPGRFSGRQFSNSRSEMNVSTLELGDSALYLCASSLGRGLLGSDTGELFFGEGSRLTVL.